One sample yielded the 26 T cell receptor beta chains listed below, sequenced in a study of blood T cell repertoires in COVID-19. Profiled with immunoSEQ multiplex PCR; TCRdb holds only in-frame clones, not every one. Counted here are 150,000 to 200,000 clones, approximately 86% occurring once; the ten biggest clones make up under 3%. Sequenced input: peripheral blood. The source is a woman aged 25 to 39 with active or convalescent COVID-19.

The chain recombines TRBV23-1 with TRBJ2-7; D is perhaps TRBD2 (7 bases). TRBV23-1 is placed among ORFs of uncertain function. The length of the CDR3 is 19 residues. V lost 2 bases and J lost 0, with 23 bases in between. The CDR3 here is CASSQDRAQGGGSSYEQYF. The DNA for the CDR3 is TGCGCCAGCAGTCAAGACCGGGCCCAGGGAGGGGGGAGCTCCTACGAGCAGTACTTC.

This sequence joins TRBV11-2 and TRBJ1-2; 8 bases align to TRBD1. The CDR3 is 12 residues long. Germline V gives CDR1 SGHAT, CDR2 FQNNGV. V trimming: 4 bases; J trimming: 8 bases; junction bases outside the gene matches: 3. The CDR3 DNA reads TGTGCCAGCAGCTCCGGGACAGGCGGCTACACCTTC. This translates into CASSSGTGGYTF.

The chain employs TRBV30 and TRBJ1-1; 7 bases align to TRBD1. CDR3 length: 13 residues. The V gene's germline CDR1 is GTSNPN and CDR2 SVGIG (reference sequence). The J segment lost 0 bases and the V segment lost 7 bases, leaving 5 bases of the junction unmatched. The CDR3 DNA is TGTGCCTACAGGGACAGTATGAACACTGAAGCTTTCTTT. As protein: CAYRDSMNTEAFF.

The chain links TRBV20-1 to TRBJ1-2; no firm D call. In germline, CDR1 is DFQATT, CDR2 SNEGSKA (reference sequence). The V and J ends lost 1 base and 7 bases respectively, with 4 bases between them. This CDR3 contains 10 residues. CDR3 region: CSARGAGYTF. CDR3 bases: TGCAGTGCTAGAGGGGCTGGCTACACCTTC.

V usage is TRBV7-8 and J usage is TRBJ2-7; weak D call: TRBD2 (5 bases). CDR1 is SGHVS, CDR2 FQNEAQ, per germline. Trimming left V 2 bases short and J 5 bases short, with 34 bases between. This CDR3 spans 21 amino acids. The CDR3 is CASSLPGLRSVSSVVGNEQYF. Here the CDR3 DNA reads TGTGCCAGCAGCTTACCGGGCCTCCGTAGCGTATCATCCGTGGTAGGGAACGAGCAGTACTTC.

V usage is TRBV19 and J usage is TRBJ1-3; no clear D gene. The V and J ends lost 0 bases and 0 bases respectively, with 9 bases between them. Germline V gene data show CDR1 as LNHDA and CDR2 as SQIVND (reference sequence). The CDR3 contains 16 residues. CDR3 sequence reads: CASSIDPGLSGNTIYF. The CDR3 DNA reads as TGTGCCAGTAGTATAGACCCGGGTCTCTCTGGAAACACCATATATTTT. The variable domain in full, with the rest retrieved from reference TRBV19 and TRBJ1-3, is DGGITQSPKYLFRKEGQNVTLSCEQNLNHDAMYWYRQDPGQGLRLIYYSQIVNDFQKGDIAEGYSVSREKKESFPLTVTSAQKNPTAFYLCASSIDPGLSGNTIYFGEGSWLTVV.

This rearrangement joins TRBV19 to TRBJ1-1; 10 positions agree with TRBD1. The CDR3 is 15 residues long. The germline V gene encodes CDR1 LNHDA and CDR2 SQIVND (reference sequence). The V segment lost 6 bases and the J segment 3 bases; nucleotides outside the gene matches: 7. CDR3 DNA: TGTGCCAGTAGCAGGAGGACAGGGGGGGACACTGAAGCTTTCTTT. Residues: CASSRRTGGDTEAFF.

The chain has TRBV4-1 and TRBJ2-5; TRBD1 matches at 8 bases. The CDR3 has 15 residues. J was trimmed by 2 bases and V by 4 bases; bases with no gene match: 6. Looked up from germline, CDR1 is MGHRA and CDR2 is YSYEKL. This chain's CDR3 is CASSPSDRAQETQYF. The CDR3 coding sequence is TGCGCCAGCAGCCCTTCGGACAGGGCTCAAGAGACCCAGTACTTC.

The rearrangement uses TRBV4-2 and TRBJ1-6; 9 bases are a match to TRBD1. In germline, CDR1 is LGHNA, CDR2 YNFKEQ. The V and J ends lost 0 bases and 9 bases, in that order; junction bases with no gene match: 9. The CDR3 sequence is 17 residues long. CDR3 in amino acids: CASSQELSGDRVSPLHF. The CDR3 nucleotides are TGTGCCAGCAGCCAAGAACTAAGTGGGGACAGGGTTTCACCCCTCCACTTT.

The J gene is TRBJ2-3, the V gene TRBV5-1, with D unresolved. Trimming removed 3 bases at V and 0 bases at J, with 11 bases between. The CDR3 sequence is 15 residues long. CDR1 and CDR2 from the germline V gene are SGHRS and YFSETQ. CDR3 sequence reads: CASSSYSPSTDTQYF. In DNA, the CDR3 is TGCGCCAGCAGCTCTTACTCTCCTAGCACAGATACGCAGTATTTT.

V is TRBV6-4 and J is TRBJ1-2; no firm D call. The CDR3 sequence is 12 residues long. Germline V lookup: CDR1 MRHNA, CDR2 SNTAGT. The V and J ends lost 0 bases and 7 bases respectively, with 6 bases between them. CDR3 protein: CASSDSWAGYTF. The CDR3 coding sequence is TGTGCCAGCAGTGACTCGTGGGCTGGCTACACCTTC.

V and J are TRBV29-1 and TRBJ2-2; 8 bases are a match to TRBD1. J lost 1 base, V lost 7 bases, and 5 bases had no gene match. There are 14 residues in the CDR3. CDR1 and CDR2 from the germline V gene are SQVTM and ANQGSEA. The CDR3 DNA is TGCAGCGCCCAGGACAGGGAGAACACCGGGGAGCTGTTTTTT. Protein: CSAQDRENTGELFF.

The chain carries TRBV29-1 and TRBJ1-2; D unclear. Germline V gene lookup returns CDR1 SQVTM and CDR2 ANQGSEA. The V end was cut by 2 bases, the J end by 7 bases, with 14 bases between. The CDR3 contains 13 residues. The CDR3 nucleotides read TGCAGCGTTGAATTGGTGAAGCTCTCTGGCTACACCTTC. It translates to CSVELVKLSGYTF.

This clone was seen more than once but under ten times. The J gene is TRBJ1-1, the V gene TRBV9; maybe TRBD1 (5 bases). The V gene lost 3 bases and the J gene lost 7 bases, with 22 bases spanning the gap. This CDR3 is built from 16 residues. CDR1 SGDLS and CDR2 YYNGEE come from the germline V gene. Here the CDR3 reads CASSDDSAGEGFEAFF. CDR3 nucleotide sequence: TGTGCCAGCAGCGACGACAGCGCTGGGGAAGGTTTTGAAGCTTTCTTT.

This chain connects TRBV6-2 or TRBV6-3 to TRBJ1-4, with TRBD1 as a possible D gene (5 bases). This CDR3 spans 17 amino acids. The germline CDR1 and CDR2 sequences are MNHEY and SVGEGT. V lost 1 base to trimming and J lost 0 bases, with 12 bases between them. CDR3 DNA: TGTGCCAGCAGTTACTATATGGGGCTTGCAACTAATGAAAAACTGTTTTTT. It is translated as CASSYYMGLATNEKLFF.

This rearrangement joins TRBV27 to TRBJ2-1; D is undetermined. CDR3 size: 15 residues. Trimming took 0 bases from V and 5 from J, leaving 11 bases between them. Germline loops: CDR1 MNHEY, CDR2 SMNVEV (reference sequence). CDR3 sequence reads: CASSLSSTGNNEQFF. In DNA form, the CDR3 reads TGTGCCAGCAGTTTATCGTCGACTGGTAACAATGAGCAGTTCTTC.

The genes are TRBV6-5 and TRBJ2-4; no definite D call. CDR3 length equals 13 residues. V lost 8 bases and J 3 bases, leaving 11 bases between the germline ends. Germline CDR1 and CDR2: MNHEY and SVGAGI. CDR3 sequence: CASCPPHKNIQYF. The CDR3 DNA follows: TGTGCCAGCTGTCCCCCACACAAAAACATTCAGTACTTC.

V is TRBV7-2 and J is TRBJ2-3; D is perhaps TRBD2 (5 bases). Trimming took 2 bases from V and 1 from J, leaving 10 bases between them. This CDR3 contains 15 residues. From germline, CDR1 is SGHTA and CDR2 FQGNSA. The CDR3 loop is CASSLLAIRTDTQYF. The CDR3 coding sequence is TGTGCCAGCAGCTTATTAGCGATCCGCACAGATACGCAGTATTTT.

This clone was picked up one time. The J gene is TRBJ2-3, the V gene TRBV5-4; D not certain. Germline V CDR1 and CDR2: SGHNT, YYREEE (reference sequence). This CDR3 spans 14 amino acids. V lost 4 bases to trimming and J lost 11 bases, with 20 bases between them. CDR3 amino acids: CASSREGSAVKQYF. The CDR3 DNA sequence: TGTGCCAGCAGCAGAGAAGGATCCGCGGTGAAGCAGTATTTT.

The V and J genes are TRBV10-1 and TRBJ2-5; TRBD1 matches 9 bases. The germline gives CDR1 WNHNN, CDR2 SYGVQD (reference sequence). After removal of 4 bases from V and 5 bases from J, the junction contained 8 bases not matched to a gene. This CDR3 contains 15 residues. CDR3 sequence reads: CASSVDTGGVETQYF. Written as DNA, the CDR3 is TGCGCCAGCAGTGTCGATACAGGGGGCGTTGAGACCCAGTACTTC.

V is TRBV2 and J is TRBJ1-2; tentatively, D is TRBD1 (6 bases). V lost 0 bases, J lost 8 bases, and 25 bases lay in between. CDR3 length: 18 residues. Per germline, CDR1 SNHLY and CDR2 FYNNEI. The CDR3 nucleotides are TGTGCCAGCAGTGAAGCGCTTCTGGAGACAGGCCTTAGAAGCGGCTACACCTTC. Encoded protein: CASSEALLETGLRSGYTF.

In this sample, this clone turned up once. V gene TRBV27 combines with J gene TRBJ1-1, with 8 bases aligning to TRBD1. Germline V gene lookup returns CDR1 MNHEY and CDR2 SMNVEV (reference sequence). Trimming at V came to 6 bases and at J to 4 bases, leaving 7 bases not matched to a gene. CDR3 length: 14 residues. The CDR3 bases are TGTGCCAGCAGCCCTAGACAGGGGCTCACTGAAGCTTTCTTT. Translated, it gives CASSPRQGLTEAFF.

The rearrangement links TRBV30 to TRBJ2-7, with TRBD2 matching 11 bases. Trimming cost V 6 bases and J 5 bases; bases outside gene matches: 6. The CDR3 loop spans 13 amino acids. Germline V gene sequence: CDR1 GTSNPN, CDR2 SVGIG (reference sequence). CDR3 sequence reads: CACLLTSGNEQYF. The CDR3 nucleotides are TGTGCCTGCCTCTTGACTAGCGGGAACGAGCAGTACTTC.

The V gene is TRBV19, the J gene TRBJ1-1; the match to TRBD1 covers 10 bases. Unmatched junction bases numbered 10, after V lost 5 bases and J lost 7 bases. CDR1 and CDR2 (germline): LNHDA, SQIVND (reference sequence). This CDR3 is 15 amino acids long. The CDR3 DNA follows: TGTGCCAGTAGTCGGGCGGGACAGGGGAGAGGTGAAGCTTTCTTT. As protein: CASSRAGQGRGEAFF.

The rearrangement uses TRBV3-1 (or the pseudogene TRBV3-2) and TRBJ1-3; D is possibly TRBD1 (6 bases). Germline-derived CDR1 and CDR2 are LGHDT and YNNKEL (reference sequence). Trimming shortened V by 4 bases and J by 0 bases, and 10 bases separated the two germline ends. This CDR3 spans 15 amino acids. The CDR3 bases are TGTGCCAGCAGCCCTACAGGGCGCTCTGGAAACACCATATATTTT. Translation: CASSPTGRSGNTIYF.

This clone was counted only a few times. This chain links TRBV6-5 with TRBJ2-7, with 11 nucleotides matching TRBD2. V dropped 2 bases and J dropped 2; count of bases not matched to a gene: 5. Germline values: CDR1 MNHEY, CDR2 SVGAGI. CDR3 length: 16 residues. The CDR3 spells CASSYDATSGTYEQYF. CDR3 nucleotide sequence: TGTGCCAGCAGTTACGACGCGACTAGCGGGACCTACGAGCAGTACTTC.